This entry describes one TCR beta chain. These data originate in a study of OX40 agonist ivuxolimab in advanced cancers. Across the study: Ivuxolimab is a fully human IgG2 antibody that activates OX40 (CD134).

Clones were sequenced by immunoSEQ multiplex PCR, and TCRdb holds only the in-frame ones, with some missing. Of roughly 34,000 clones in the sample, about nine tenths are singletons; the top ten hold 36%. The CDR3 sequence is 13 residues long. V dropped 4 bases and J dropped 7 bases, with 12 bases sitting between them. CDR1 MDHEN and CDR2 SYDVKM come from the germline V gene. Sample: CD4+ or CD8+ T cells sorted from blood, taken in a trial of the OX40 agonist ivuxolimab. J is TRBJ2-3 and V is TRBV28; TRBD1 or TRBD2 may be the D gene (5 bases each). The receptor was isolated from an adult with an advanced solid tumor such as melanoma, head and neck, liver or kidney cancer. In DNA, the CDR3 is TGTGCCAGCAGTTCCTCCGGGACGAATACGCAGTATTTT. Translating it yields CASSSSGTNTQYF.